The 27 T cell receptor beta chains listed next were all sequenced from one sample in a study of Ad26.COV2.S vaccination and SARS-CoV-2 variants (dated by TCRdb to the early 2020s). The treatment or condition label for this specimen denotes: over 15 received Ad26.COV2.S at low or high dose, single or two shots; about 5 received placebo; per-sample allocation not given. For vaccine and placebo recipients, repertoires were sequenced using samples collected on day 63 after the first injection. Libraries were made using the immunoSEQ multiplex PCR assay. Drawn from immuneACCESS, this table holds only the in-frame rearrangements with V and J called that TCRdb kept. Clones are partly lost; checked studies trace under half to an unresolved V gene and leave the rest unexplained. Here the sample has about 410,000 clones; roughly nine tenths occur a single time. The ten largest account for 3.5% of the sample.

This material consisted of peripheral blood, taken in a trial of Ad26.COV2.S vaccine versus placebo. The receptors originated from a person aged 18-65 years who received the Ad26.COV2.S COVID-19 vaccine or a placebo.

V usage is TRBV7-9 and J usage is TRBJ1-1; no clear D. The V end lost 8 bases, the J end lost 2 bases, and 15 bases lay between the germline ends. Germline CDR1 SEHNR, CDR2 FQNEAQ (reference sequence). The CDR3 is 14 amino acids. The CDR3 sequence: CASSVVGGNTEAFF. The DNA for the CDR3 is TGTGCCAGCTCCGTAGTGGGTGGTAACACTGAAGCTTTCTTT.

This clone was recorded once. This CDR3 is CASSEDGEVLTNTEAFF. The CDR3 DNA is TGTGCCAGCAGTGAAGATGGCGAGGTGTTAACTAACACTGAAGCTTTCTTT. The chain recombines TRBV6-1 with TRBJ1-1; no reliable D call. This CDR3 region has 17 residues. V shed 1 base and J shed 2 bases, with 17 bases lying between them. The V gene's germline CDR1 is MNHNS and CDR2 SASEGT.

J is TRBJ2-2 and V is TRBV19; no firm D call. Germline assignment: CDR1 LNHDA and CDR2 SQIVND (reference sequence). The CDR3 sequence is 14 residues long. V gave up 6 bases and J gave up 1 base, with 9 bases separating them. The CDR3 DNA reads as TGTGCCAGTAGCAAAACAAAGAACACCGGGGAGCTGTTTTTT. Translating it yields CASSKTKNTGELFF.

The rearrangement links TRBV28 to TRBJ1-1; tentative D call: TRBD1 (5 bases). Trimming shortened V by 2 bases and J by 7 bases, and 14 bases separated the two germline ends. This CDR3 spans 14 amino acids. CDR1 is MDHEN, CDR2 SYDVKM, per germline. This CDR3 is CASSLAMRGLEAFF. CDR3 DNA sequence: TGTGCCAGCAGTTTAGCCATGAGGGGCCTTGAAGCTTTCTTT.

The V and J genes are TRBV5-1 and TRBJ2-1, with D possibly TRBD1 on 5 matching bases. V lost 6 bases and J lost 0, with 13 bases in between. Germline CDR1 is SGHRS and CDR2 is YFSETQ. The length of the CDR3 is 15 residues. The CDR3 region has the DNA TGCGCCAGCACCGACCGACAGAGCTCCTACAATGAGCAGTTCTTC. Amino acid sequence: CASTDRQSSYNEQFF.

This chain uses TRBV19 with TRBJ1-5; 11 bases are shared with TRBD1. V was clipped by 6 bases and J by 6 bases; unmatched bases: 7. Per the germline V gene, CDR1 is LNHDA and CDR2 is SQIVND (reference sequence). The CDR3 covers 15 residues. The CDR3 region is CASSPGQGGVQPQHF. The CDR3 coding sequence is TGTGCCAGTAGCCCGGGACAGGGGGGCGTTCAGCCCCAGCATTTT.

In regard to this clone: This same CDR3 is encoded by further DNA sequences in the sample. The chain uses TRBV18 and TRBJ2-7; TRBD1 aligns across 10 bases. The germline V gene has CDR1 KGHSH and CDR2 LQKENI. V was pared by 0 bases and J by 3 bases, with 2 bases of the junction left unmatched. The CDR3 has 15 residues. CDR3 loop: CASSPPGQGFYEQYF. The CDR3 nucleotides are TGTGCCAGCTCACCACCGGGACAGGGGTTCTACGAGCAGTACTTC.

The chain couples TRBV12-3 or TRBV12-4 to TRBJ2-3; D call uncertain. The CDR3 length is 13 residues. The V end lost 6 bases, the J end lost 1 base, and 8 bases lay between the germline ends. CDR3 bases: TGTGCCAGCAGCCGTATGGGCACAGATACGCAGTATTTT. Residues: CASSRMGTDTQYF.

In this sample, this clone turned up a few times. The V and J genes are TRBV2 and TRBJ2-7; D is perhaps TRBD1 (5 bases). Germline assignment: CDR1 SNHLY and CDR2 FYNNEI. V was trimmed by 4 bases and J by 7 bases, leaving 14 bases between them. CDR3 length: 13 residues. In DNA form, the CDR3 reads TGTGCCAGCAGTGTGGCAGGGAAAGGAGAGCAGTACTTC. Protein: CASSVAGKGEQYF.

The chain has TRBV19 and TRBJ2-3, with D possibly called TRBD1 or TRBD2 (6 bases each). V was cut by 3 bases and J by 4 bases, with 8 bases left in between. CDR3 length: 13 amino acids. Per the germline V gene, CDR1 is LNHDA and CDR2 is SQIVND (reference sequence). The CDR3 DNA reads TGTGCCAGTAGTATTCGGGGGCCAGATACGCAGTATTTT. Protein sequence: CASSIRGPDTQYF.

V gene TRBV19 combines with J gene TRBJ2-7; D is perhaps TRBD2 (6 bases). Trimming cost V 1 base and J 3 bases, with 16 bases left between them. The germline V gene has CDR1 LNHDA and CDR2 SQIVND (reference sequence). This CDR3 spans 16 amino acids. The CDR3 sequence is CASSIASTSPSYEQYF. Here the CDR3 DNA reads TGTGCCAGTAGTATAGCCTCGACTAGTCCTAGCTACGAGCAGTACTTC.

The chain recombines TRBV5-1 with TRBJ2-3, with TRBD2 matching 10 bases. Germline CDR1 SGHRS, CDR2 YFSETQ. The trim removed 3 bases at V and 1 base at J, leaving 2 bases unmatched. CDR3 length: 15 residues. The CDR3 DNA follows: TGCGCCAGCAGCTACAGCGGGGGGGGCACAGATACGCAGTATTTT. This codes for CASSYSGGGTDTQYF.

The rearrangement joins TRBV5-5 to TRBJ1-5; D possibly corresponds to TRBD1 (5 bases). The CDR3 is 13 residues long. V shed 1 base and J shed 5 bases, with 7 bases lying between them. The germline gives CDR1 SGHKS, CDR2 YYEKEE (reference sequence). The CDR3 DNA is TGTGCCAGCAGCTTGCGCAGGGATCAGCCCCAGCATTTT. Amino acid sequence: CASSLRRDQPQHF.

The sample holds one count of this clone. The chain is built from TRBV6-2 or TRBV6-3 and TRBJ2-1, with no clear D. Germline lookup yields CDR1 MNHEY and CDR2 SVGEGT. This CDR3 is 13 amino acids long. V gave up 4 bases and J gave up 10 bases, with 14 bases separating them. This chain's CDR3 is CASSLGGMREQFF. In DNA form, the CDR3 reads TGTGCCAGCAGTTTAGGTGGAATGCGGGAGCAGTTCTTC.

The V call is TRBV9, the J call TRBJ2-5, with unresolved D. V shed 3 bases and J shed 4 bases, with 13 bases lying between them. The CDR3 covers 14 residues. Germline assignment: CDR1 SGDLS and CDR2 YYNGEE. The CDR3 region has the DNA TGTGCCAGCAGCGGTCGGTGGCCAGGAGAGACCCAGTACTTC. It codes for CASSGRWPGETQYF.

The rearrangement uses TRBV24-1 and TRBJ2-3, with D tentatively TRBD1 (6 bases). The V end lost 4 bases, the J end lost 2 bases, and 12 bases lay between the germline ends. The CDR3 consists of 15 residues. Germline V gene lookup returns CDR1 KGHDR and CDR2 SFDVKD. This CDR3 is CATSDRGGDTDTQYF. The CDR3 DNA reads TGTGCCACCAGTGACAGGGGCGGAGACACAGATACGCAGTATTTT.

The V call is TRBV10-3, the J call TRBJ2-3; no clear D. The CDR3 extends over 13 amino acids. The germline CDR1 and CDR2 sequences are ENHRY and SYGVKD. V was cut by 2 bases and J by 0 bases, with 3 bases left in between. As DNA, the CDR3 is TGTGCCATCAGTGAGATTAGCACAGATACGCAGTATTTT. Residues: CAISEISTDTQYF.

The chain has TRBV7-9 and TRBJ2-1; D gene ambiguous. V was pared by 5 bases and J by 0 bases, with 14 bases between. The CDR3 consists of 16 residues. Looked up from germline, CDR1 is SEHNR and CDR2 is FQNEAQ (reference sequence). Written as DNA, the CDR3 is TGTGCCAGCAGCCCTACAGCTGGGGACTCCTACAATGAGCAGTTCTTC. This encodes CASSPTAGDSYNEQFF.

V and J are TRBV27 and TRBJ1-4; D gene uncertain. Germline assignment: CDR1 MNHEY and CDR2 SMNVEV (reference sequence). Between the trimmed V and J ends, which lost 6 bases and 8 bases, there was a span of 16 bases. The length of the CDR3 is 14 residues. The CDR3 reads CASRSGNSWEKLFF. CDR3 DNA sequence: TGTGCCAGCAGATCCGGGAACTCCTGGGAAAAACTGTTTTTT.

The chain uses TRBV11-2 and TRBJ1-1; 7 bases fit TRBD1. V trimming: 5 bases; J trimming: 1 base; junction bases outside the gene matches: 7. This CDR3 region has 15 residues. In germline, CDR1 is SGHAT, CDR2 FQNNGV. In DNA form, the CDR3 reads TGTGCCAGCAGCGCCCGACAGGGAGGGAACACTGAAGCTTTCTTT. Amino acid sequence: CASSARQGGNTEAFF.

The chain recombines TRBV10-2 with TRBJ1-2; no reliable D call. The V and J ends lost 4 bases and 4 bases respectively, with 13 bases between them. Germline V gene sequence: CDR1 WSHSY, CDR2 SAAADI. The CDR3 length is 14 residues. CDR3 DNA: TGCGCCAGCAGTGGTTTTAGGGAGTTCTATGGCTACACCTTC. Translation gives CASSGFREFYGYTF.

The chain recombines TRBV5-1 with TRBJ2-5; no firm D call. This CDR3 has 15 amino acids. CDR1 is SGHRS and CDR2 is YFSETQ in the germline V gene. Trimming pared 0 bases from V and 3 bases from J, leaving 12 bases between. CDR3 nucleotides: TGCGCCAGCAGCTTGGCCGGGTCATCGAAAGAGACCCAGTACTTC. Its protein product is CASSLAGSSKETQYF.

The rearrangement joins TRBV11-1 to TRBJ2-7, with D unclear. V lost 3 bases, J lost 0 bases, and 3 bases lay in between. The CDR3 is 12 amino acids. Germline CDR1 and CDR2: SGHAT and FQDESV (reference sequence). In nucleotides, the CDR3 is TGTGCCAGCAGCTTCGCCTCCTACGAGCAGTACTTC. Amino acid sequence: CASSFASYEQYF.

A single count supports this clone. The chain couples TRBV7-9 to TRBJ2-3, with 7 bases lining up with TRBD2. V was clipped by 2 bases and J by 0 bases; unmatched bases: 8. The CDR3 runs 17 residues. Germline V lookup: CDR1 SEHNR, CDR2 FQNEAQ (reference sequence). The DNA of the CDR3 is TGTGCCAGCAGCTTAAAGTTAAGAGCGGGGAGCACAGATACGCAGTATTTT. Amino acid sequence: CASSLKLRAGSTDTQYF.

The chain carries TRBV6-2 or TRBV6-3 and TRBJ2-5; 13 positions match TRBD2. CDR3 length: 19 residues. Trimming took 2 bases from V and 2 from J; bases not matched to a gene: 11. CDR1 is MNHEY and CDR2 is SVGEGT in the germline V gene. The CDR3 coding sequence is TGTGCCAGCAGTTACCCGGGGACTAGCGGGGCCTTTCGGCAAGAGACCCAGTACTTC. This gives the protein CASSYPGTSGAFRQETQYF.

J is TRBJ1-5 and V is TRBV19; D possibly corresponds to TRBD1 (6 bases). The CDR3 has 15 amino acids. CDR1 is LNHDA and CDR2 is SQIVND in the germline V gene (reference sequence). Trimming took off 0 bases at V and 7 bases at J, with 13 bases between the two ends. The CDR3 here is CASSIDTGGRQPQHF. The CDR3, as DNA: TGTGCCAGTAGTATAGATACGGGGGGCCGGCAGCCCCAGCATTTT.

This chain connects TRBV5-1 to TRBJ1-2, with D possibly being TRBD1 (6 bases). Trimming removed 2 bases from V and 3 bases from J, with 11 bases in between. There are 14 residues in the CDR3. Germline lookup yields CDR1 SGHRS and CDR2 YFSETQ. The CDR3 region is CASSLRQEDYGYTF. The CDR3 bases are TGCGCCAGCAGCTTAAGACAGGAAGACTATGGCTACACCTTC.